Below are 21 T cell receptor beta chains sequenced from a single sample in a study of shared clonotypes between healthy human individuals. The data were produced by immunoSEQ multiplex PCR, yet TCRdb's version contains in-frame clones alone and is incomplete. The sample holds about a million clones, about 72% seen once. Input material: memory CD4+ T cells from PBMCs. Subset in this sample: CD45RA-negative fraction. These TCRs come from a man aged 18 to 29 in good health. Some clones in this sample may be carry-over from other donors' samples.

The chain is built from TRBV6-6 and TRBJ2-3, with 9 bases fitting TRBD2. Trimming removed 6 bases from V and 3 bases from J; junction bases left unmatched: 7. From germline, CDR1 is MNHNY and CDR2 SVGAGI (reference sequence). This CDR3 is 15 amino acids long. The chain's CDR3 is CASSLLAGVTDTQYF. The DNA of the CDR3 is TGTGCCAGCAGCCTATTAGCGGGAGTTACAGATACGCAGTATTTT.

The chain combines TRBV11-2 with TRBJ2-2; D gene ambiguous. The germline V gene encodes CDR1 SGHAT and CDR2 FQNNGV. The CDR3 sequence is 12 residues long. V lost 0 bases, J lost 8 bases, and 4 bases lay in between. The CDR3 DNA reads TGTGCCAGCAGCTTAGATCTGGGGGAGCTGTTTTTT. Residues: CASSLDLGELFF.

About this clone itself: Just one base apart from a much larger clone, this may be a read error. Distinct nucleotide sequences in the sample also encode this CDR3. The CDR3 DNA reads TGCAGCGCTCCAGCATGGGGCGGCTACACATTC. It is translated as CSAPAWGGYTF. The rearrangement links TRBV29-1 to TRBJ1-2; the D gene is possibly TRBD1 (5 bases). Looked up from germline, CDR1 is SQVTM and CDR2 is ANQGSEA. The CDR3 loop spans 11 amino acids.

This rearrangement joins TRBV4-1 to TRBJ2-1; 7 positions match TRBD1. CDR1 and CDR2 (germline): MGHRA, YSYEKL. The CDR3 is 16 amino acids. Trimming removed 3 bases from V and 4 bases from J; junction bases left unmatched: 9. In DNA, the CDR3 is TGCGCCAGCAGCCATCCGACAGGGTACCCTTACAATGAGCAGTTCTTC. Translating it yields CASSHPTGYPYNEQFF.

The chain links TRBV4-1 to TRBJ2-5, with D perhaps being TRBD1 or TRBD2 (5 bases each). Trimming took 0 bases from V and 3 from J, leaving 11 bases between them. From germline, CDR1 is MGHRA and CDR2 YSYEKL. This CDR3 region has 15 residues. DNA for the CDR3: TGCGCCAGCAGCCAAGACGGCCGAGGGGAAGAGACCCAGTACTTC. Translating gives CASSQDGRGEETQYF.

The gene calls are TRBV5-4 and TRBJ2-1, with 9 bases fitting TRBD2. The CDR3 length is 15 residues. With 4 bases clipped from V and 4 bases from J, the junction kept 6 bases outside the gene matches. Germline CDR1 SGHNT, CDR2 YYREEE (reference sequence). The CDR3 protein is CASSKLAGQYNEQFF. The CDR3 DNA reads TGTGCCAGCAGCAAACTAGCGGGCCAGTACAATGAGCAGTTCTTC.

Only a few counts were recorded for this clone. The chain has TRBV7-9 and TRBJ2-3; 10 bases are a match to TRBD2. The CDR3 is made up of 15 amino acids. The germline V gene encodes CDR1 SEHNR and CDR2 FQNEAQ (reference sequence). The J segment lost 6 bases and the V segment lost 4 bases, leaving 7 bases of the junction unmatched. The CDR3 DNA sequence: TGTGCCAGCAGCTCGAAGCTAGCGGGAGCTGATACGCAGTATTTT. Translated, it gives CASSSKLAGADTQYF.

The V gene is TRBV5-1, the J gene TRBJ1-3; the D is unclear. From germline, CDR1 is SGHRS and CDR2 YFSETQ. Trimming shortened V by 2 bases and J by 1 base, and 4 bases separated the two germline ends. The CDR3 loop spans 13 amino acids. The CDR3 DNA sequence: TGCGCCAGCAGCTTCGATTCTGGAAACACCATATATTTT. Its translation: CASSFDSGNTIYF.

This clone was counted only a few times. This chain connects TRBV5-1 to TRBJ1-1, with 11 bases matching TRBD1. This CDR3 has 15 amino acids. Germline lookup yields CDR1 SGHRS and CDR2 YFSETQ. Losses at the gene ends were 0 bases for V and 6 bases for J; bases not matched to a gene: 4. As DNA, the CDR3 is TGCGCCAGCAGCTTGGTGGGACAGGGGGAGTCTGAAGCTTTCTTT. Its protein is CASSLVGQGESEAFF.

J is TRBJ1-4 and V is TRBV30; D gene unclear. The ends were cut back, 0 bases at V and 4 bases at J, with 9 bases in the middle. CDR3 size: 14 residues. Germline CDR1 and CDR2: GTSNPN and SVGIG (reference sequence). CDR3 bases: TGTGCCTGGAGTGTGTCACAGAATAATGAAAAACTGTTTTTT. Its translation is CAWSVSQNNEKLFF.

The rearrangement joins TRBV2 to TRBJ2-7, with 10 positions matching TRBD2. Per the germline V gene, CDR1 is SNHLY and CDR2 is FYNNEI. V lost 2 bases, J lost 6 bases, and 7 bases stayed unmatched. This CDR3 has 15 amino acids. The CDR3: CASSEWSSGSSEQYF. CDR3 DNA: TGTGCCAGCAGTGAATGGTCTAGCGGGAGTTCCGAGCAGTACTTC. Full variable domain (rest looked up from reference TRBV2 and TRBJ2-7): EPEVTQTPSHQVTQMGQEVILRCVPISNHLYFYWYRQILGQKVEFLVSFYNNEISEKSEIFDDQFSVERPDGSNFTLKIRSTKLEDSAMYFCASSEWSSGSSEQYFGPGTRLTVT.

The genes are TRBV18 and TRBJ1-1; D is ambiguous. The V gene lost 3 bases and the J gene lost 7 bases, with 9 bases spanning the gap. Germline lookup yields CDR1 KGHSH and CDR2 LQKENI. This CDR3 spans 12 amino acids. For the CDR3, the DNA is TGTGCCAGCTCACCCAACACGTATGAAGCTTTCTTT. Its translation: CASSPNTYEAFF.

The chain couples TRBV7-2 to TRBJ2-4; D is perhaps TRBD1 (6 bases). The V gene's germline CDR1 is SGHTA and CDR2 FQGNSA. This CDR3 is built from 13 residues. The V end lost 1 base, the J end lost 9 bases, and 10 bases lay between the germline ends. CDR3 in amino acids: CASSLDREGIQYF. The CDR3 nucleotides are TGTGCCAGCAGCTTAGACAGGGAAGGCATTCAGTACTTC.

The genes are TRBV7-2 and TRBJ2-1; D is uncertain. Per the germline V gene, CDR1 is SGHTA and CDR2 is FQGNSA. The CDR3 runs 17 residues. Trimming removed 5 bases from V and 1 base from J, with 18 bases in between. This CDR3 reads CASSGVPRGESYNEQFF. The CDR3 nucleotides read TGTGCCAGCAGCGGTGTACCACGAGGCGAGTCCTACAATGAGCAGTTCTTC. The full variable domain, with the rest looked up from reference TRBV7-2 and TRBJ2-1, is GAGVSQSPSNKVTEKGKDVELRCDPISGHTALYWYRQSLGQGLEFLIYFQGNSAPDKSGLPSDRFSAERTGGSVSTLTIQRTQQEDSAVYLCASSGVPRGESYNEQFFGPGTRLTVL.

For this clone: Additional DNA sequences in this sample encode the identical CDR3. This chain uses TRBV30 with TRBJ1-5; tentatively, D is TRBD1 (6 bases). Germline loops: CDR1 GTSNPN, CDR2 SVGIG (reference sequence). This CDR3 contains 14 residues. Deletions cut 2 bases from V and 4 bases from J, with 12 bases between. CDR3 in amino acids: CAWSTDSKNQPQHF. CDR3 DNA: TGTGCCTGGAGTACGGACAGTAAAAATCAGCCCCAGCATTTT.

The CDR3 DNA sequence: TGTGCCAGTCAAGCAATAGCGGGAGCAGATACGCAGTATTTT. This sequence encodes CASQAIAGADTQYF. The chain joins TRBV19 to TRBJ2-3; TRBD2 matches at 9 bases. J lost 4 bases, V lost 8 bases, and 7 bases had no gene match. Germline V lookup: CDR1 LNHDA, CDR2 SQIVND (reference sequence). The CDR3 loop spans 14 amino acids.

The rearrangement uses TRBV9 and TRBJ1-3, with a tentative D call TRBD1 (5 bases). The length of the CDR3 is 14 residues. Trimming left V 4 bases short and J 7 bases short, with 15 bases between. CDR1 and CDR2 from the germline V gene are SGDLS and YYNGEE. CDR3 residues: CASSTRRDGNTIYF. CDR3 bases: TGTGCCAGCAGCACACGGCGGGACGGGAACACCATATATTTT.

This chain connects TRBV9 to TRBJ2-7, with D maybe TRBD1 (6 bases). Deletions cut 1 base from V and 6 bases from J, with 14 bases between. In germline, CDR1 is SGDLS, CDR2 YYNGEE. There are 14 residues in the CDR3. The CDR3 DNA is TGTGCCAGCAGCGTAACCGACAGGTCGATCGAGCAGTACTTC. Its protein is CASSVTDRSIEQYF. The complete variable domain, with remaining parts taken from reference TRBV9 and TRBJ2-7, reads DSGVTQTPKHLITATGQRVTLRCSPRSGDLSVYWYQQSLDQGLQFLIQYYNGEERAKGNILERFSAQQFPDLHSELNLSSLELGDSALYFCASSVTDRSIEQYFGPGTRLTVT.

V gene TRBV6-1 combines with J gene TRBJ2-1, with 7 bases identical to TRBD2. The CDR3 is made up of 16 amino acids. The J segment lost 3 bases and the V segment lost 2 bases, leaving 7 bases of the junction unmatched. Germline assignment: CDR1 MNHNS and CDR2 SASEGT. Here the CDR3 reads CASSENRGLLYNEQFF. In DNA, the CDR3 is TGTGCCAGCAGTGAAAATAGGGGACTACTCTACAATGAGCAGTTCTTC.

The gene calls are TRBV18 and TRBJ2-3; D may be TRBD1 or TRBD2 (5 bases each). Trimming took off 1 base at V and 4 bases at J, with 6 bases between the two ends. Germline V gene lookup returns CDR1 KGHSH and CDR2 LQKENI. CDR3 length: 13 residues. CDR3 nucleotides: TGTGCCAGCTCACCACAGGGACCAGATACGCAGTATTTT. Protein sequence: CASSPQGPDTQYF.

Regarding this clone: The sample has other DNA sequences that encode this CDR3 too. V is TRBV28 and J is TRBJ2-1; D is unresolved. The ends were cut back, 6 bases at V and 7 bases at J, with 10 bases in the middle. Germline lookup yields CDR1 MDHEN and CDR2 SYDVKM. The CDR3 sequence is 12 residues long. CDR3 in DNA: TGTGCCAGCAGCCCTTTGTGGAATGAGCAGTTCTTC. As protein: CASSPLWNEQFF.